This entry concerns a single TCR beta chain. Its antigen is currently unknown. Trimming took off 0 bases at V and 7 bases at J, with 10 bases between the two ends. The CDR3 contains 15 residues. Per the germline V gene, CDR1 is MNHEY and CDR2 is SVGAGI. The data were taken from a study of PD-1 blockade in classical Hodgkin lymphoma. Notes on the study in general: CD4+ TCR diversity, unlike CD8+, climbed significantly by C4D1. Reported baseline diversity: healthy donors highest, relapsed/refractory patients lowest. Patients who responded completely had about the same baseline diversity as newly diagnosed patients.

The table came from immunoSEQ multiplex PCR; TCRdb's copy has only in-frame clones and leaves some out. The table has 20,000 to 30,000 clones, about 70% seen once. The patients all showed relapse after autologous stem cell transplantation, while their brentuximab vedotin exposure varied. The chain combines TRBV6-5 with TRBJ1-6; the D is unclear. This clonotype originated in a human donor with classical Hodgkin lymphoma. The material sequenced was peripheral blood mononuclear cells (PBMCs), taken at baseline. CDR3 residues: CASSYSVQVNSPLHF. CDR3 coding DNA: TGTGCCAGCAGTTACTCGGTGCAGGTGAATTCACCCCTCCACTTT.